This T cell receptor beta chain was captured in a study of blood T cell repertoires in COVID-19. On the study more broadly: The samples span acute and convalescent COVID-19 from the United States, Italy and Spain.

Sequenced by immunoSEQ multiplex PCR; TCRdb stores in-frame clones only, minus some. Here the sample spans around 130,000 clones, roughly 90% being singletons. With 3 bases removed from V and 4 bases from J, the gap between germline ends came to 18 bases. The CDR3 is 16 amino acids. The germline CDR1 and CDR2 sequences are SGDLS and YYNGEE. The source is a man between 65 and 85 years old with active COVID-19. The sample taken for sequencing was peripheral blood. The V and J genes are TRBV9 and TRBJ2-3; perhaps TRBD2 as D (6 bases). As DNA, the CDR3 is TGTGCCAGCAGCGACCAAGGAGCGGGTCTGGCAGATACGCAGTATTTT. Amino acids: CASSDQGAGLADTQYF.